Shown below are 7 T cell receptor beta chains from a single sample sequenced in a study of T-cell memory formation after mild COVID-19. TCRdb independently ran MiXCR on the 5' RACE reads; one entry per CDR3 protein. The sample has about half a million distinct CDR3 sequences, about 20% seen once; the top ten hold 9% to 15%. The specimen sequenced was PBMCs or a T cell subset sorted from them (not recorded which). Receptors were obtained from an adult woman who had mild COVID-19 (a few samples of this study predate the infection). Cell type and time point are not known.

The CDR3 spells CASSSGQGFTEAFF. As DNA, the CDR3 is TGTGCCAGCAGCTCGGGGCAGGGGTTCACTGAAGCTTTCTTT. The rearrangement joins TRBV7-6 to TRBJ1-1; a possible D gene is TRBD1 (6 bases). CDR1 is SGHVS and CDR2 is FNYEAQ in the germline V gene. The CDR3 covers 14 residues. Deletions cut 4 bases from V and 4 bases from J, with 13 bases between.

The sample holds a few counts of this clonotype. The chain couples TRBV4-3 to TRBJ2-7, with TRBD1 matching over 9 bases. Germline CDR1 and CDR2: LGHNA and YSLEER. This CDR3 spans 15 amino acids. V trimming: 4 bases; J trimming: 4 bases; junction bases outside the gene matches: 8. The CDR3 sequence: CASSRHRGPGYEQYF. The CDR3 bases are TGCGCCAGCAGCCGGCACAGGGGGCCGGGGTACGAGCAGTACTTC.

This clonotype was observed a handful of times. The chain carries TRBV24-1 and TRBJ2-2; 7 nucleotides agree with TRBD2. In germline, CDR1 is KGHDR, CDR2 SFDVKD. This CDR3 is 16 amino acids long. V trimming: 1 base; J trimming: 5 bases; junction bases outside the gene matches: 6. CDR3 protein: CATSDFGGSGTGELFF. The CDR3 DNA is TGTGCCACCAGTGATTTCGGCGGGAGTGGGACCGGGGAGCTGTTTTTT.

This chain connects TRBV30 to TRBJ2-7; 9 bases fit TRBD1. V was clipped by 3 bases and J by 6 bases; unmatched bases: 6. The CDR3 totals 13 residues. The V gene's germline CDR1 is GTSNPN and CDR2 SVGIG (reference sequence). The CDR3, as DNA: TGTGCCTGGAGCTTCGGGACAGGGCGCGAGCAGTACTTC. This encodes CAWSFGTGREQYF.

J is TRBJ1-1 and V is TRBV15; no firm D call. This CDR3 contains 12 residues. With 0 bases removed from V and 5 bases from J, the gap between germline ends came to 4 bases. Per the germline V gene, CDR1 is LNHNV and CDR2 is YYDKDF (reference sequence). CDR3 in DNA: TGTGCCACCAGCAGAGACCAGACTGAAGCTTTCTTT. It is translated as CATSRDQTEAFF.

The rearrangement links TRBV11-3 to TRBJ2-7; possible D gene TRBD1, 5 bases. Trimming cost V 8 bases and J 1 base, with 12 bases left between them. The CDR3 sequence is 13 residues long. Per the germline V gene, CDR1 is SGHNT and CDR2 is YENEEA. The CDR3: CASAGPESYEQYF. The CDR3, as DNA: TGTGCCAGCGCAGGGCCAGAGTCCTACGAGCAGTACTTC.

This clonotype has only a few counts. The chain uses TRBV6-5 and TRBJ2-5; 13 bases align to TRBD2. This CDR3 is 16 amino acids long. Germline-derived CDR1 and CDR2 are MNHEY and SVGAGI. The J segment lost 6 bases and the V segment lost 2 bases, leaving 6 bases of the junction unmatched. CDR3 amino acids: CASSYPTSGRTKTQYF. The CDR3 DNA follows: TGTGCCAGCAGTTACCCGACTAGCGGGAGGACCAAGACCCAGTACTTC.